This passage covers 26 T cell receptor beta chains from one sample sequenced in a study of a mutant IDH1 vaccine in newly diagnosed glioma listed by TCRdb under 2021. The antigens these receptors bind are not known. Library creation used the immunoSEQ multiplex PCR assay. TCRdb limited this immuneACCESS table to in-frame rearrangements with V and J called. A share of clones is missing; checked studies link under half to unresolved V genes, and the rest is unexplained. This sample lists 50,000 to 75,000 clones; 80% were detected once. The top ten constitute more than 5.5% of the sample. Interpreted using the paper, the time point label stands for: week 11, during vaccination. Every vaccine dose consisted of 300 ug of a 20-mer mutant IDH1 peptide in Montanide, administered subcutaneously together with topical imiquimod. Material: PBMCs, obtained from a glioma patient whose treatment included an IDH1 peptide vaccine. The origin of the receptors is a man between 50 and 59 years old with glioma.

V gene TRBV25-1 combines with J gene TRBJ1-2, with TRBD1 as a possible D gene (5 bases). V dropped 1 base and J dropped 2 bases, with 17 bases sitting between them. The CDR3 is 17 residues long. CDR1 is MGHDK, CDR2 SYGVNS, per germline. CDR3 DNA: TGTGCCAGCAGTGAATTCTTTGTCGGACGGGGGAACTATGGCTACACCTTC. It encodes CASSEFFVGRGNYGYTF.

This rearrangement joins TRBV29-1 to TRBJ2-7, with 8 bases matching TRBD1. V gave up 8 bases and J gave up 7 bases; unmatched junction bases: 10. Germline V CDR1 and CDR2: SQVTM, ANQGSEA. This CDR3 spans 12 amino acids. The CDR3 here is CSIRGQAREQYF. The CDR3 DNA is TGCAGCATCAGGGGGCAAGCGCGGGAGCAGTACTTC.

The J gene is TRBJ1-6, the V gene TRBV14; D might be TRBD1 (5 bases). The CDR3 loop spans 15 amino acids. V lost 1 base to trimming and J lost 6 bases, with 10 bases between them. Germline CDR1 is SGHDN and CDR2 is FVKESK. The CDR3 DNA reads as TGTGCCAGCAGCCAAGCCGGGACTTTTAATTCACCCCTCCACTTT. Protein: CASSQAGTFNSPLHF. The full variable domain, its missing parts supplied by reference TRBV14 and TRBJ1-6, is EAGVTQFPSHSVIEKGQTVTLRCDPISGHDNLYWYRRVMGKEIKFLLHFVKESKQDESGMPNNRFLAERTGGTYSTLKVQPAELEDSGVYFCASSQAGTFNSPLHFGNGTRLTVT.

The chain employs TRBV7-2 and TRBJ1-2, with no clear D. CDR3 size: 15 residues. Germline V gene lookup returns CDR1 SGHTA and CDR2 FQGNSA. The V end lost 1 base, the J end lost 2 bases, and 11 bases lay between the germline ends. DNA of the CDR3: TGTGCCAGCAGCTTAGAGGCGGGAGCGAACTATGGCTACACCTTC. Its protein is CASSLEAGANYGYTF.

J is TRBJ1-1 and V is TRBV7-2; tentatively, D is TRBD1 (6 bases). The CDR3 has 12 amino acids. Trimming left V 3 bases short and J 6 bases short, with 8 bases between. In germline, CDR1 is SGHTA, CDR2 FQGNSA. This CDR3 is CASSFQGPEAFF. CDR3 DNA: TGTGCCAGCAGCTTCCAGGGGCCTGAAGCTTTCTTT.

The CDR3 nucleotides read TGTGCCTGGAGGTACAGTTCCTACGAGCAGTACTTC. Translation: CAWRYSSYEQYF. The chain carries TRBV30 and TRBJ2-7; no firm D call. The CDR3 runs 12 residues. Germline V gene data show CDR1 as GTSNPN and CDR2 as SVGIG (reference sequence). V dropped 3 bases and J dropped 1 base, with 7 bases sitting between them.

The chain is built from TRBV6-5 and TRBJ2-1, with TRBD2 identical over 8 bases. Germline V gene data show CDR1 as MNHEY and CDR2 as SVGAGI. V shed 8 bases, J shed 6 bases, and the junction held 3 bases outside the gene matches. The CDR3 consists of 12 residues. The CDR3 is CASSREGNEQFF. The CDR3, as DNA: TGTGCCAGCTCACGGGAGGGCAATGAGCAGTTCTTC.

The chain employs TRBV6-1 and TRBJ1-4; a weak D match, TRBD1 (5 bases). The V gene lost 4 bases and the J gene lost 8 bases, with 11 bases spanning the gap. The CDR3 has 13 amino acids. CDR1 is MNHNS, CDR2 SASEGT, per germline. CDR3 loop: CASSAQGGEKLFF. The CDR3 DNA follows: TGTGCCAGCAGTGCTCAGGGAGGAGAAAAACTGTTTTTT.

The chain joins TRBV4-2 to TRBJ2-7; the D gene is possibly TRBD2 (5 bases). Deletions cut 0 bases from V and 0 bases from J, with 9 bases between. The CDR3 runs to 15 residues. Germline values: CDR1 LGHNA, CDR2 YNFKEQ. In nucleotides, the CDR3 is TGTGCCAGCAGCCAAGATGGCGGGTACTCCTACGAGCAGTACTTC. Its translation is CASSQDGGYSYEQYF.

V and J are TRBV18 and TRBJ2-7; D not certain. The CDR3 is 12 residues long. Germline values: CDR1 KGHSH, CDR2 LQKENI. V was trimmed by 3 bases and J by 7 bases, leaving 10 bases between them. The CDR3 DNA follows: TGTGCCAGCTCACCCGGCGCGGTTGAGCAGTACTTC. The encoded protein is CASSPGAVEQYF.

A remark on this clone: Other DNA sequences of this sample code for an identical CDR3. CDR3 amino acids: CASSLPGGSYEQYF. DNA of the CDR3: TGTGCCAGCAGCCTACCCGGAGGGAGCTACGAGCAGTACTTC. V is TRBV13 and J is TRBJ2-7; the D gene is possibly TRBD2 (6 bases). Germline-derived CDR1 and CDR2 are PRHDT and FYEKMQ (reference sequence). The V end lost 5 bases, the J end lost 3 bases, and 14 bases lay between the germline ends. The CDR3 length is 14 residues.

V and J are TRBV6-1 and TRBJ1-2; D perhaps matches TRBD1 (6 bases). Germline V gene lookup returns CDR1 MNHNS and CDR2 SASEGT. This CDR3 is built from 13 residues. V lost 6 bases and J lost 1, with 9 bases in between. Here the CDR3 reads CASSEQGNYGYTF. The CDR3 nucleotides are TGTGCCAGCAGCGAACAGGGTAACTATGGCTACACCTTC.

This clone was seen repeatedly, ten times or more. Written as DNA, the CDR3 is TGTGCCAGCAGCTTTAAGATAGGGGGAAACGAGCAGTACTTC. Its translation: CASSFKIGGNEQYF. The chain combines TRBV7-9 with TRBJ2-7; tentative D call: TRBD1 (6 bases). This CDR3 has 14 amino acids. The germline CDR1 and CDR2 sequences are SEHNR and FQNEAQ (reference sequence). The V gene lost 3 bases and the J gene lost 5 bases, with 14 bases spanning the gap.

This clone was recorded a few times. The V and J genes are TRBV6-5 and TRBJ1-2; a weak D match, TRBD1 (6 bases). CDR1 and CDR2 from the germline V gene are MNHEY and SVGAGI. CDR3 length: 14 amino acids. With 6 bases removed from V and 0 bases from J, the gap between germline ends came to 11 bases. CDR3 nucleotide sequence: TGTGCCAGCAGGCAGGGGAGGGCTAACTATGGCTACACCTTC. Protein: CASRQGRANYGYTF.

The chain couples TRBV19 to TRBJ1-4; D perhaps matches TRBD1 (5 bases). This CDR3 has 15 amino acids. Trimming pared 5 bases from V and 5 bases from J, leaving 15 bases between. The V gene's germline CDR1 is LNHDA and CDR2 SQIVND (reference sequence). CDR3 sequence reads: CASSGTATGNEKLFF. Here the CDR3 DNA reads TGTGCCAGTAGTGGGACCGCGACTGGAAATGAAAAACTGTTTTTT.

This rearrangement joins TRBV11-2 to TRBJ1-2, with D perhaps TRBD1 (5 bases). Trimming removed 4 bases at V and 4 bases at J, with 16 bases between. This CDR3 has 15 residues. Looked up from germline, CDR1 is SGHAT and CDR2 is FQNNGV. The CDR3 is CASSSHRGRSYGYTF. CDR3 in DNA: TGTGCCAGCAGCTCTCATAGGGGCAGGAGCTATGGCTACACCTTC.

This clone was observed a single time. The V and J genes are TRBV29-1 and TRBJ2-7; no firm D call. Trimming stripped 1 base from V and 4 bases from J, with 5 bases between. Germline CDR1 is SQVTM and CDR2 is ANQGSEA. CDR3 length: 11 amino acids. This chain's CDR3 is CSVEVEYEQYF. The DNA of the CDR3 is TGCAGCGTTGAAGTGGAGTACGAGCAGTACTTC.

This clone was detected a few times. CDR3 bases: TGTGCCAGCTCCCCGACCCGGGGTGAGCAGTTCTTC. Translation: CASSPTRGEQFF. The rearrangement joins TRBV18 to TRBJ2-1; a possible D gene is TRBD2 (5 bases). This CDR3 contains 12 residues. CDR1 KGHSH and CDR2 LQKENI come from the germline V gene. The V end lost 6 bases, the J end lost 9 bases, and 12 bases lay between the germline ends.

The rearrangement links TRBV5-8 to TRBJ1-5; D gene unclear. With 3 bases removed from V and 2 bases from J, the gap between germline ends came to 21 bases. This CDR3 contains 18 residues. Germline values: CDR1 SGHTS, CDR2 YDEGEE. The CDR3 DNA reads TGTGCCAGCAGCTCCCGCGGGTATGGTCGTGATGGCAATCAGCCCCAGCATTTT. Its translation: CASSSRGYGRDGNQPQHF.

The chain recombines TRBV6-1 with TRBJ2-7; 9 bases line up with TRBD2. Germline CDR1 reads MNHNS; CDR2 reads SASEGT. This CDR3 is built from 12 residues. Trimming cost V 11 bases and J 2 bases; bases outside gene matches: 4. This CDR3 reads CALAGETYEQYF. As DNA, the CDR3 is TGTGCCTTAGCGGGGGAGACCTACGAGCAGTACTTC.

The J gene is TRBJ1-5, the V gene TRBV11-1; no firm D call. The CDR3 is 16 residues long. The V end was cut by 5 bases, the J end by 0 bases, with 14 bases between. Germline CDR1 SGHAT, CDR2 FQDESV (reference sequence). The CDR3 coding sequence is TGTGCCAGCAGCCTGAGACACCCTTATAGCAATCAGCCCCAGCATTTT. Residues: CASSLRHPYSNQPQHF.

The rearrangement joins TRBV5-5 to TRBJ1-6; D uncertain. Germline V gene sequence: CDR1 SGHKS, CDR2 YYEKEE (reference sequence). The CDR3 covers 15 residues. The V gene lost 0 bases and the J gene lost 0 bases, with 4 bases spanning the gap. The CDR3 is CASSLGSSYNSPLHF. For the CDR3, the DNA is TGTGCCAGCAGCTTGGGGAGCTCCTATAATTCACCCCTCCACTTT. Complete variable domain (other parts from reference TRBV5-5 and TRBJ1-6): DAGVTQSPTHLIKTRGQQVTLRCSPISGHKSVSWYQQVLGQGPQFIFQYYEKEERGRGNFPDRFSARQFPNYSSELNVNALLLGDSALYLCASSLGSSYNSPLHFGNGTRLTVT.

The gene calls are TRBV7-2 and TRBJ2-3; D not certain. The CDR3 is 15 amino acids. V was trimmed by 5 bases and J by 4 bases, leaving 16 bases between them. Germline values: CDR1 SGHTA, CDR2 FQGNSA. CDR3 coding DNA: TGTGCCAGCAGCGTCGCCCTTGGAGTCGCAGATACGCAGTATTTT. As protein: CASSVALGVADTQYF.

V is TRBV5-1 and J is TRBJ2-7, with TRBD1 identical over 8 bases. Germline assignment: CDR1 SGHRS and CDR2 YFSETQ. With 0 bases clipped from V and 7 bases from J, the junction kept 6 bases outside the gene matches. The CDR3 spans 14 residues. Here the CDR3 reads CASSLAGGAGEQYF. CDR3 DNA: TGCGCCAGCAGCTTGGCAGGGGGCGCGGGGGAGCAGTACTTC.

The rearrangement links TRBV6-5 to TRBJ2-1; 8 bases fit TRBD2. V lost 0 bases to trimming and J lost 4 bases; unmatched junction nucleotides: 5. CDR3 length equals 16 residues. In germline, CDR1 is MNHEY, CDR2 SVGAGI. The CDR3 bases are TGTGCCAGCAGTTACTCAGGGGCTAGCGGGTACAATGAGCAGTTCTTC. This encodes CASSYSGASGYNEQFF.

The V and J genes are TRBV6-1 and TRBJ1-4, with 8 bases lining up with TRBD1. V dropped 3 bases and J dropped 0; count of bases not matched to a gene: 12. The germline gives CDR1 MNHNS, CDR2 SASEGT. The CDR3 sequence is 19 residues long. CDR3 loop: CASSEDRVEKIATNEKLFF. The DNA of the CDR3 is TGTGCCAGCAGTGAGGACAGGGTAGAAAAGATTGCAACTAATGAAAAACTGTTTTTT.